This TCR beta chain appears in the sequencing data of a study of T cells after yellow fever vaccination. Study-level results: The secondary response showed a weaker magnitude and a faster peak, day 5 versus 15. Most clones from primary vaccination were detected again post-booster (roughly 96% CD4, about 88% CD8).

With 0 bases removed from V and 7 bases from J, the gap between germline ends came to 13 bases. The CDR3 loop spans 15 amino acids. Per the germline V gene, CDR1 is MNHEY and CDR2 is SVGEGT. The study made its TCR cDNA through 5'RACE template switching. That step introduced a universal primer site along with UMIs. TCRdb used MiXCR to reprocess the 5' RACE reads, holding one entry per CDR3 protein. The sample contains roughly 120,000 distinct CDR3 sequences, 7% to 8.5% of which appear only once. This clonotype was seen many times. Its antigen is unknown. This rearrangement joins TRBV6-2 or TRBV6-3 to TRBJ1-5; no clear D gene. The TCR sequence derives from a man aged 25 to 45 who received the YFV17D yellow fever vaccine. Sequenced material: CD8+ T cells sorted from PBMCs, taken 45 days after the yellow fever booster vaccination. CDR3 sequence reads: CASSYSIQVGQPQHF. The DNA of the CDR3 is TGTGCCAGCAGTTACTCGATCCAGGTCGGCCAGCCCCAGCATTTT.